These 18 T cell receptor beta chains came from one sample sequenced in a study of T cells after yellow fever vaccination. TCRdb re-derived calls from the 5' RACE reads in MiXCR, one entry per CDR3 protein. Of 450,000 to 600,000 distinct CDR3 sequences in the sample, approximately 12% were seen once. The source material was PBMCs, sampled on the day of the yellow fever booster vaccination. These receptors were collected from a young man who received the YFV17D yellow fever vaccine.

This clonotype was seen a few times. The chain has TRBV6-1 and TRBJ2-7; D gene uncertain. This CDR3 region has 11 residues. Trimming cost V 7 bases and J 3 bases, with 7 bases left between them. CDR1 and CDR2 from the germline V gene are MNHNS and SASEGT. For the CDR3, the DNA is TGTGCCAGCATGAAGGGCTACGAGCAGTACTTC. It specifies CASMKGYEQYF.

This clonotype was seen at least ten times. The gene calls are TRBV25-1 and TRBJ2-1, with D unresolved. V gave up 6 bases and J gave up 6 bases, with 15 bases separating them. Per germline, CDR1 MGHDK and CDR2 SYGVNS. The CDR3 consists of 14 residues. The CDR3 here is CASRGGRFPNEQFF. DNA for the CDR3: TGTGCCAGCAGGGGTGGTAGGTTTCCCAATGAGCAGTTCTTC.

This clonotype has just a few counts. V is TRBV18 and J is TRBJ2-1; D is ambiguous. The CDR3 has 12 amino acids. Trimming removed 6 bases from V and 8 bases from J, with 11 bases in between. Germline V lookup: CDR1 KGHSH, CDR2 LQKENI. The CDR3 region has the DNA TGTGCCAGCTCTCACTCTGGGTATGAGCAGTTCTTC. As protein: CASSHSGYEQFF.

This clonotype was detected only a few times. The rearrangement links TRBV9 to TRBJ2-5; tentative D call: TRBD2 (6 bases). The CDR3 length is 15 residues. Between the trimmed V and J ends, which lost 0 bases and 4 bases, there was a span of 13 bases. CDR1 is SGDLS and CDR2 is YYNGEE in the germline V gene. CDR3 sequence (DNA): TGTGCCAGCAGCGTAGGTTTTCTGGAGGGAGAGACCCAGTACTTC. Translated, it gives CASSVGFLEGETQYF.

The chain has TRBV4-2 and TRBJ2-1, with D possibly TRBD2 on 5 matching bases. There are 16 residues in the CDR3. V lost 0 bases and J lost 2, with 11 bases in between. The V gene's germline CDR1 is LGHNA and CDR2 YNFKEQ. The CDR3 here is CASSQDHLRAYNEQFF. CDR3 nucleotide sequence: TGTGCCAGCAGCCAAGATCACTTGCGGGCCTACAATGAGCAGTTCTTC.

This chain links TRBV6-5 with TRBJ2-1, with D tentatively TRBD1 or TRBD2 (5 bases each). Germline assignment: CDR1 MNHEY and CDR2 SVGAGI. CDR3 length: 15 amino acids. V was pared by 4 bases and J by 1 base, with 11 bases between. The CDR3 DNA reads TGTGCCAGCAGTTCCACGGGACCGTCCTACAATGAGCAGTTCTTC. It codes for CASSSTGPSYNEQFF.

This clonotype was detected only a few times. The J gene is TRBJ1-3, the V gene TRBV6-2 or TRBV6-3; D perhaps matches TRBD1 (6 bases). The length of the CDR3 is 15 residues. V gave up 4 bases and J gave up 0 bases, with 10 bases separating them. Germline V gene data show CDR1 as MNHEY and CDR2 as SVGEGT. The CDR3 loop reads CASSWDMISGNTIYF. The CDR3 DNA reads as TGTGCCAGCAGTTGGGACATGATCTCTGGAAACACCATATATTTT.

This clonotype was seen many times. The V and J genes are TRBV6-5 and TRBJ2-7, with 11 bases lining up with TRBD2. V gave up 5 bases and J gave up 5 bases; unmatched junction bases: 11. The CDR3 length is 16 residues. Germline V gene lookup returns CDR1 MNHEY and CDR2 SVGAGI. The CDR3 DNA sequence: TGTGCCAGCAGTACCCCTCTGACTAGCGGGACCCACGAGCAGTACTTC. Amino acid sequence: CASSTPLTSGTHEQYF.

The V call is TRBV20-1, the J call TRBJ2-7; 8 nucleotides agree with TRBD2. The germline gives CDR1 DFQATT, CDR2 SNEGSKA (reference sequence). The CDR3 totals 14 residues. V lost 2 bases, J lost 2 bases, and 5 bases stayed unmatched. Here the CDR3 reads CSARKGRGAYEQYF. CDR3 nucleotides: TGCAGTGCTAGAAAGGGGCGGGGGGCCTACGAGCAGTACTTC.

This clonotype has at least ten counts. The V and J genes are TRBV24-1 and TRBJ2-3; tentative D call: TRBD1 (5 bases). The CDR3 has 15 residues. Germline CDR1 reads KGHDR; CDR2 reads SFDVKD. Trimming took 3 bases from V and 6 from J, leaving 15 bases between them. CDR3 nucleotides: TGTGCCACCAGTGATCCGGTGGGTTCAGGGGATACGCAGTATTTT. This sequence encodes CATSDPVGSGDTQYF.

The genes are TRBV13 and TRBJ2-7, with 7 bases fitting TRBD2. Germline values: CDR1 PRHDT, CDR2 FYEKMQ (reference sequence). The junction had 8 bases not matched to a gene; V was cut back by 4 bases and J by 2 bases. The CDR3 consists of 15 residues. DNA for the CDR3: TGTGCCAGCAGCTCCTCCCGGGACTACACCTACGAGCAGTACTTC. Protein product: CASSSSRDYTYEQYF.

About this clonotype itself: A read error may account for a junction end that differs from germline. The rearrangement uses TRBV2 and TRBJ2-1; 8 bases agree with TRBD2. CDR1 SNHLY and CDR2 FYNNEI come from the germline V gene. CDR3 length: 19 amino acids. The CDR3 reads CTSCCVSEAGAPSYNEQFF. CDR3 DNA sequence: TGTACCAGCTGTTGTGTGTCGGAAGCGGGAGCCCCCTCCTACAATGAGCAGTTCTTC.

This clonotype was picked up a small number of times. This chain joins TRBV5-6 and TRBJ2-1; TRBD2 is a possible D gene (6 bases). Trimming cost V 0 bases and J 2 bases, with 12 bases left between them. This CDR3 has 16 residues. Germline V gives CDR1 SGHDT, CDR2 YYEEEE. CDR3: CASSLGPGGAYNEQFF. In DNA, the CDR3 is TGTGCCAGCAGCTTGGGTCCCGGAGGGGCCTACAATGAGCAGTTCTTC.

The chain has TRBV20-1 and TRBJ1-1, with D perhaps matching TRBD1 (5 bases). V shed 1 base and J shed 0 bases, with 12 bases lying between them. The germline gives CDR1 DFQATT, CDR2 SNEGSKA (reference sequence). This CDR3 has 15 residues. The CDR3 loop is CSARVGGPLNTEAFF. The CDR3 DNA follows: TGCAGTGCTAGAGTGGGGGGACCGTTGAACACTGAAGCTTTCTTT.

This clonotype has a count of ten or more. The chain is built from TRBV18 and TRBJ2-7; D remains unclear. V was clipped by 2 bases and J by 4 bases, with 3 bases between them. In germline, CDR1 is KGHSH, CDR2 LQKENI. The CDR3 has 11 residues. CDR3 coding DNA: TGTGCCAGCTCACCAAAGTACGAGCAGTACTTC. As protein: CASSPKYEQYF.

This clonotype was counted a few times. This chain links TRBV20-1 with TRBJ1-6; weak D call: TRBD1 (6 bases). Trimming removed 6 bases from V and 9 bases from J, with 9 bases in between. Per germline, CDR1 DFQATT and CDR2 SNEGSKA (reference sequence). The CDR3 runs 11 residues. The CDR3 nucleotides are TGCAGTGCAAAGGGGGGTTCACCCCTCCACTTT. Its protein is CSAKGGSPLHF.

This clonotype was picked up a small number of times. The chain carries TRBV18 and TRBJ2-7, with D unresolved. Trimming pared 4 bases from V and 5 bases from J, leaving 12 bases between. The CDR3 is 13 amino acids. Germline V gene sequence: CDR1 KGHSH, CDR2 LQKENI. DNA of the CDR3: TGTGCCAGCTCACGGATAGCCTCAGACGAGCAGTACTTC. The encoded protein is CASSRIASDEQYF.

The V call is TRBV28, the J call TRBJ2-3, with D unclear. With 2 bases removed from V and 2 bases from J, the gap between germline ends came to 11 bases. The CDR3 contains 15 residues. Per germline, CDR1 MDHEN and CDR2 SYDVKM. CDR3 loop: CASSLPYGPTDTQYF. The CDR3 bases are TGTGCCAGCAGTTTACCCTACGGTCCCACAGATACGCAGTATTTT.